This entry describes one TCR beta chain. Its antigen is unknown. No per-base quality is available; no much larger clone lies one base away. The CDR3 has 12 amino acids, counting the end cysteine and phenylalanine. Just the 36-base CDR3 DNA is kept, in frame starting at base 1. Cut back by 3 bases and 8 bases, the V and J ends lie 10 bases apart. CDR1 is given as DFQATT and CDR2 as SNEGSKA, both from the germline V gene (reference sequence). Stable Graves' hyperthyroidism was defined as the absence of progression to ophthalmopathy over 18 months of follow-up. Hyperthyroidism patients were aged 18 to 65 years and newly diagnosed, with disease duration of less than 2 months. The study excluded patients with uncontrolled infections, other autoimmune diseases, pregnancy or lactation. Diagnoses relied on clinical symptoms, serum thyroxine and TRAb, thyroid ultrasound and orbital computed tomography. PBMCs were separated from under 11 ml of fresh peripheral blood using Ficoll-Paque density gradient centrifugation. Total RNA was extracted with Trizol reagent, and quality was checked on an Agilent 2100 Bioanalyzer.

This record comes from a study of T cells in Graves' hyperthyroidism and ophthalmopathy (dated by TCRdb to 2018 to 2020). The study in broad terms: Peripheral blood samples were taken at the time of initial diagnosis, prior to any treatment. To identify distinguishing TCR V-J signatures, a discovery cohort of around 98 patients was used, comprising some 45 with Graves' ophthalmopathy and around 60 with stable Graves' hyperthyroidism. Prospective prediction of ophthalmopathy was tested in an independent validation cohort consisting of about 19 hyperthyroidism patients and 15 or so patients who later progressed to ophthalmopathy. The 95 to 100 discovery patients were randomly split 7:3 into training and test sets. In about 6 Graves' hyperthyroidism patients, the study also compared T-cell repertoires from thyroid tissue with T-cell repertoires from blood. Following sampling, methimazole starting at 30 mg daily was given to hyperthyroidism patients, and high-dose intravenous methylprednisolone was given to ophthalmopathy patients. The paper reports TCR Vbeta CDR3 sequencing of fewer than 150 peripheral blood samples: fewer than 50 ophthalmopathy, about 75 hyperthyroidism and 17 progressor patients. General conclusions and limits of the study: A 13 V-J signature model separated ophthalmopathy from stable hyperthyroidism, with nearly 90% sensitivity and 81% to 83% specificity in cross-validation and 80%/75% in testing. Blood samples also contained most of the expanded thyroid clonotypes (frequency above 0.001), which suggests that blood repertoires may reflect thyroid immune responses. Sample size was not statistically predetermined, and blinding of investigators to group allocation was not performed. In validation, the model predicted progression to ophthalmopathy a median of about 5.9 months before onset, with over 55% sensitivity and roughly 79% specificity.

TCR beta CDR3 regions were amplified from RNA transcripts. The TCR CDR3 was subjected to a first round of RT-PCR using the HTBI primer set and the Qiagen OneStep RT-PCR kit. Libraries were constructed in a second round of multiplex PCR, after which size selection and purification were carried out. The libraries were sequenced on an Illumina HiSeq2000 using paired-end 100 bp reads. The study's processing was this. SOAPnuke was used to process the raw data, with reads discarded if the reads contained adapters or uncalled bases, had a mean Phred below 15, or lacked an exact constant-primer or identifier match. High-quality paired reads were merged with COPE v1.2.5, and unique nucleotide sequences were defined as clonotypes. MiTCR v1.1 was used to align the clonotypes against IMGT TRBV, TRBD and TRBJ reference segments. Analysis was restricted to V-J combinations with a frequency above 0.0001, which covered roughly 99% of repertoires. The TCS score was defined as F50 (clonal expansion) divided by E x V (chaos), with BLOSUM62-based TCRdist calculated between CDR3 peptides within each V-J. Welch's t-statistics and random forest reduced 514 V-J features to 13, which were used in a naive Bayes classifier (R e1071). The Morisita-Horn index was used to measure how similar the thyroid and blood repertoires were. The public reads were quality trimmed at Q25 with fastp and then assembled into clones with MiXCR by TCRdb, keeping productive beta chains. When rows share a CDR3 protein, they turn into one entry using the most common DNA and genes. These V and J calls derive from TCRdb rather than the authors' analysis. The sample table contains over 700,000 distinct CDR3 sequences; only one count was recorded for 38% of them. The top ten clonotypes cover about 9% of the sample.

Sequenced sample: blood. This receptor was obtained from a man between 18 and 29 years old with Graves' hyperthyroidism. The chain links TRBV20-1 with TRBJ1-4; the D gene cannot be named for sure. The sequenced DNA: TGCAGTGCTAGCCCGGGGAACGAAAAACTGTTTTTT. Translation gives CSASPGNEKLFF.